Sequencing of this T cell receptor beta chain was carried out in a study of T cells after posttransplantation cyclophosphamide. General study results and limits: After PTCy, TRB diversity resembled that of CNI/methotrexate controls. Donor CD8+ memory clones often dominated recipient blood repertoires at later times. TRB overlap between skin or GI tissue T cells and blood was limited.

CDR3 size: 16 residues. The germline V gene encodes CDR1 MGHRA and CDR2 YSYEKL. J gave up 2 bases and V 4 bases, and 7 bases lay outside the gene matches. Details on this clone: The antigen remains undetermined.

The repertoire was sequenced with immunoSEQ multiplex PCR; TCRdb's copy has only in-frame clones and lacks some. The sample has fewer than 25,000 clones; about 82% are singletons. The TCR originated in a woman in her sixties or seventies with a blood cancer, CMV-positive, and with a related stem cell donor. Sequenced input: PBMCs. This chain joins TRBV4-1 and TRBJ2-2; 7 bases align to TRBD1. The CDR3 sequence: CASSPTGKINTGELFF. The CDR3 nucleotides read TGCGCCAGCAGCCCGACAGGGAAAATTAACACCGGGGAGCTGTTTTTT.